These T cell receptor beta chains were read from a single sample in a study of blood T cell repertoires in COVID-19. The repertoire was sequenced with immunoSEQ multiplex PCR; TCRdb's copy has only in-frame clones and lacks some. Of under 250,000 clones listed, roughly nine tenths are singletons. Material for sequencing was peripheral blood. Receptor source: a man aged 60 to 69 who had recovered from COVID-19. CDR3s include the opening cysteine and the closing phenylalanine or tryptophan. D genes are given only for firm matches. Clone size is not always given. Where it is, it says once, few, many or a class for expanded clones.

abundance: .; v_gene: TRBV5-1; d_gene: TRBD1; j_gene: TRBJ2-3; CDR3nt: TGCGCCAGCAGCTACGGACAGGGGGATACGCAGTATTTT; CDR3aa: CASSYGQGDTQYF
abundance: .; v_gene: TRBV6-4; d_gene: TRBD1; j_gene: TRBJ1-2; CDR3nt: TGTGCCAGCAGTCCCGGGACAGGGAAAGGGGAAGGCTACACCTTC; CDR3aa: CASSPGTGKGEGYTF
abundance: .; v_gene: TRBV12-2; d_gene: .; j_gene: TRBJ2-3; CDR3nt: TGTGCAAGTCGCTTAGGACTAGCGGGAGGTTCAGATACGCAGTATTTT; CDR3aa: CASRLGLAGGSDTQYF
abundance: .; v_gene: TRBV14; d_gene: .; j_gene: TRBJ1-6; CDR3nt: TGTGCCAGCAGCCAAGTACGGGGGGTTACCTCCTATAATTCACCCCTCCACTTT; CDR3aa: CASSQVRGVTSYNSPLHF
abundance: .; v_gene: TRBV5-1; d_gene: TRBD1; j_gene: TRBJ2-5; CDR3nt: TGCGCCAGCAGCTTGGAGGGACAGGGCATGGAGACCCAGTACTTC; CDR3aa: CASSLEGQGMETQYF
abundance: .; v_gene: TRBV9; d_gene: .; j_gene: TRBJ1-4; CDR3nt: TGTGCCAGCAGCGTAGCTCGGCAGGGTAATGAAAAACTGTTTTTT; CDR3aa: CASSVARQGNEKLFF
abundance: once; v_gene: TRBV25-1; d_gene: .; j_gene: TRBJ1-4; CDR3nt: TGTGCCAGCAGTGAGGCAAGGGGGATCAGTGAAAAACTGTTTTTT; CDR3aa: CASSEARGISEKLFF
abundance: .; v_gene: TRBV19; d_gene: TRBD2; j_gene: TRBJ2-7; CDR3nt: TGTGCCAGTAGTACCCTTAGCGGGCTCTTTTACGAGCAGTACTTC; CDR3aa: CASSTLSGLFYEQYF
abundance: once; v_gene: TRBV27; d_gene: .; j_gene: TRBJ2-7; CDR3nt: TGTGCCAGCAGGGGACTGCACTCCTACGAGCAGTACTTC; CDR3aa: CASRGLHSYEQYF
abundance: .; v_gene: TRBV5-1; d_gene: TRBD1; j_gene: TRBJ2-5; CDR3nt: TGCGCCAGCAGCTTACGACAGGGGTGGGAGACCCAGTACTTC; CDR3aa: CASSLRQGWETQYF
abundance: few; v_gene: TRBV20-1; d_gene: .; j_gene: TRBJ2-3; CDR3nt: TGCAGTGCGAGAAGGGGGGATACGCAGTATTTT; CDR3aa: CSARRGDTQYF
abundance: .; v_gene: TRBV7-9; d_gene: TRBD1; j_gene: TRBJ2-1; CDR3nt: TGTGCCAGCAGCTTAAGGACAGGGGGCCGGAATGAGCAGTTCTTC; CDR3aa: CASSLRTGGRNEQFF
abundance: once; v_gene: TRBV19; d_gene: .; j_gene: TRBJ1-5; CDR3nt: TGTGCCAGTAGTATTAGGAGGGGAAATCAGCCCCAGCATTTT; CDR3aa: CASSIRRGNQPQHF
abundance: .; v_gene: TRBV3-1/TRBV3-2; d_gene: TRBD1; j_gene: TRBJ1-1; CDR3nt: TGTGCCAGCAGCCAAAGGACAGGGTACACTGAAGCTTTCTTT; CDR3aa: CASSQRTGYTEAFF
abundance: .; v_gene: TRBV7-3; d_gene: TRBD2; j_gene: TRBJ2-7; CDR3nt: TGTGCCAGCAGCTTAACCGCGGGGGCCTACGAGCAGTACTTC; CDR3aa: CASSLTAGAYEQYF
abundance: .; v_gene: TRBV12-5; d_gene: .; j_gene: TRBJ1-3; CDR3nt: TGTGCTAGTGGTCGGGACTCCTCTGGAAACACCATATATTTT; CDR3aa: CASGRDSSGNTIYF
abundance: .; v_gene: TRBV2; d_gene: TRBD1; j_gene: TRBJ2-5; CDR3nt: TGTGCCAGCAGCCAGACAGGGTACGGCTGTTACTTC; CDR3aa: CASSQTGYGCYF
abundance: .; v_gene: TRBV6-2/TRBV6-3; d_gene: .; j_gene: TRBJ2-3; CDR3nt: TGTGCCAGCAGTTCCCTCGGGACGCAGTATTTT; CDR3aa: CASSSLGTQYF
abundance: .; v_gene: TRBV2; d_gene: .; j_gene: TRBJ2-7; CDR3nt: TGTGCCAGCAGCACAGGGCGCTACGAGCAGTACTTC; CDR3aa: CASSTGRYEQYF
abundance: .; v_gene: TRBV5-1; d_gene: TRBD2; j_gene: TRBJ2-3; CDR3nt: TGCGCCAGCAGCTTCCCGGGAGCGGGGGGGTTCACAGATACGCAGTATTTT; CDR3aa: CASSFPGAGGFTDTQYF
abundance: .; v_gene: TRBV4-1; d_gene: TRBD1; j_gene: TRBJ2-5; CDR3nt: TGCGCCAGCAGCCAAGAACCCAGGGGGGAGACCCAGTACTTC; CDR3aa: CASSQEPRGETQYF
abundance: .; v_gene: TRBV6-5; d_gene: TRBD1; j_gene: TRBJ2-7; CDR3nt: TGTGCCAGCAGTTCCCACCGGACAGGGGGCAACGAGCAGTACTTC; CDR3aa: CASSSHRTGGNEQYF
abundance: once; v_gene: TRBV7-2; d_gene: TRBD2; j_gene: TRBJ2-5; CDR3nt: TGTGCCAGCAGCTTAAGAAGTCTAGCGGGAGGAGAGACCCAGTACTTC; CDR3aa: CASSLRSLAGGETQYF
abundance: .; v_gene: TRBV19; d_gene: .; j_gene: TRBJ1-1; CDR3nt: TGTGCCAGTAGTATGCAGGGTATGAACACTGAAGCTTTCTTT; CDR3aa: CASSMQGMNTEAFF
abundance: .; v_gene: TRBV7-9; d_gene: TRBD1; j_gene: TRBJ2-1; CDR3nt: TGTGCCAGCAGCTTAGGGCAGGGGGCCACGAATGAGCAGTTCTTC; CDR3aa: CASSLGQGATNEQFF
abundance: .; v_gene: TRBV3-1/TRBV3-2; d_gene: .; j_gene: TRBJ2-7; CDR3nt: TGTGCCAGCAGCCACCGAGGTGGCGAGCAGTACTTC; CDR3aa: CASSHRGGEQYF
abundance: few; v_gene: TRBV7-9; d_gene: .; j_gene: TRBJ1-1; CDR3nt: TGTGCCAGCAGCTTAGAGGCAGGCGGGAGCACTGAAGCTTTCTTT; CDR3aa: CASSLEAGGSTEAFF
abundance: .; v_gene: TRBV11-2; d_gene: .; j_gene: TRBJ2-3; CDR3nt: TGTGCCAGCAGCTTAGGCACTGATACGCAGTATTTT; CDR3aa: CASSLGTDTQYF
abundance: .; v_gene: TRBV6-5; d_gene: TRBD1; j_gene: TRBJ2-7; CDR3nt: TGTGCCAGCAGTCCTCCGACAGGGAGCTCCTACGAGCAGTACTTC; CDR3aa: CASSPPTGSSYEQYF
abundance: .; v_gene: TRBV11-3; d_gene: TRBD1; j_gene: TRBJ2-3; CDR3nt: TGTGCCAGCAGCCCCGGACAGGTTAGCACAGATACGCAGTATTTT; CDR3aa: CASSPGQVSTDTQYF
abundance: .; v_gene: TRBV7-9; d_gene: TRBD2; j_gene: TRBJ2-3; CDR3nt: TGTGCCAGCAGCTTGGTGGGGGGGATGGATACGCAGTATTTT; CDR3aa: CASSLVGGMDTQYF
abundance: .; v_gene: TRBV19; d_gene: .; j_gene: TRBJ1-5; CDR3nt: TGTGCCAGTAGTATTCAGGGCTCCAATCAGCCCCAGCATTTT; CDR3aa: CASSIQGSNQPQHF
abundance: few; v_gene: TRBV19; d_gene: TRBD2; j_gene: TRBJ2-1; CDR3nt: TGTGCCAGTAGTATAGTGACTAGCGGGAAGGGGCAGTTCTTC; CDR3aa: CASSIVTSGKGQFF
abundance: .; v_gene: TRBV28; d_gene: .; j_gene: TRBJ2-7; CDR3nt: TGTGCCAGCAGTTTAGACTCTTCCGAGCAGTACTTC; CDR3aa: CASSLDSSEQYF
abundance: .; v_gene: TRBV5-4; d_gene: .; j_gene: TRBJ2-5; CDR3nt: TGTGCCAGCAGCCGCCCCGGGGGATCCGAGACCCAGTACTTC; CDR3aa: CASSRPGGSETQYF
abundance: .; v_gene: TRBV5-6; d_gene: .; j_gene: TRBJ1-6; CDR3nt: TGTGCCAGCAGCTCCGCCAGGGATTTGGCCCTCCACTTT; CDR3aa: CASSSARDLALHF
abundance: .; v_gene: TRBV3-1/TRBV3-2; d_gene: TRBD1; j_gene: TRBJ1-1; CDR3nt: TGTGCCAGCAGGCGTCAGGGGGCGGGTGAAGCTTTCTTT; CDR3aa: CASRRQGAGEAFF
abundance: .; v_gene: TRBV2; d_gene: TRBD2; j_gene: TRBJ2-1; CDR3nt: TGTGCCAGCAGTGTGGTACTAGCGGGCAATGAGCAGTTCTTC; CDR3aa: CASSVVLAGNEQFF
abundance: .; v_gene: TRBV9; d_gene: TRBD1; j_gene: TRBJ2-5; CDR3nt: TGTGCCAGCAGCCTCGCCGGGGACAGACAAGAGACCCAGTACTTC; CDR3aa: CASSLAGDRQETQYF
abundance: .; v_gene: TRBV6-1; d_gene: .; j_gene: TRBJ1-6; CDR3nt: TGTGCCAGCAGTGAGATACTACGTTCACCCCTCCACTTT; CDR3aa: CASSEILRSPLHF
abundance: .; v_gene: TRBV5-6; d_gene: .; j_gene: TRBJ1-1; CDR3nt: TGTGCCAGCAGCCCCCTTGGTAGGAGCACTGAAGCTTTCTTT; CDR3aa: CASSPLGRSTEAFF